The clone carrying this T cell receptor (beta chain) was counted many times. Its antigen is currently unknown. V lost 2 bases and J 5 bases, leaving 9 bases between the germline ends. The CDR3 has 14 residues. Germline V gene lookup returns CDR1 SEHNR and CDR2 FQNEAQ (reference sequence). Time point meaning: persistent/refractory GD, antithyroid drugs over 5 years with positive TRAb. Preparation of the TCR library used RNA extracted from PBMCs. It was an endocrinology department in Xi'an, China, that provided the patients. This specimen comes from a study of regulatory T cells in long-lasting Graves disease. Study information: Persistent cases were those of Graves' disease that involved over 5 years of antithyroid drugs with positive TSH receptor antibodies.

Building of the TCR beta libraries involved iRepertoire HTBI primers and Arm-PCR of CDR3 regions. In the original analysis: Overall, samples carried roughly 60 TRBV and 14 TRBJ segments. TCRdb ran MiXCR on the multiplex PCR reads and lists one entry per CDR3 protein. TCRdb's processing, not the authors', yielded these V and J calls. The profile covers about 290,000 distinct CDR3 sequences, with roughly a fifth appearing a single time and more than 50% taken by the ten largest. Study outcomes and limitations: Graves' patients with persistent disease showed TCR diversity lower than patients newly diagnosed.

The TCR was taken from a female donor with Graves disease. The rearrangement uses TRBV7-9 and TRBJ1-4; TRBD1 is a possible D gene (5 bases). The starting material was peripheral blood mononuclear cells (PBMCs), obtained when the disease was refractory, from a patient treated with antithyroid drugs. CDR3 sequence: CASSLRQPNEKLFF. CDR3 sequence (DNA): TGTGCCAGCAGCTTACGACAGCCCAATGAAAAACTGTTTTTT.